Listed here are 27 T cell receptor beta chains from one sample, sequenced in a study of shared clonotypes between healthy human individuals. The method was immunoSEQ multiplex PCR; TCRdb's version includes in-frame clones alone and lacks a portion of them. This repertoire shows about 330,000 clones, around 90% found once; its top ten account for 15% to 20%. Sequencing input: memory CD8+ T cells sorted from blood. Sample subset: CD45RO+ cells pooled with CCR7-negative TemRA cells. Receptor source: a man in his late teens or twenties in good health.

This rearrangement joins TRBV9 to TRBJ2-7; 7 bases align to TRBD1. CDR1 and CDR2 from the germline V gene are SGDLS and YYNGEE. CDR3 length: 14 amino acids. Losses at the gene ends were 0 bases for V and 3 bases for J; bases not matched to a gene: 3. This CDR3 reads CASSVGGTDYEQYF. Here the CDR3 DNA reads TGTGCCAGCAGCGTAGGGGGGACAGACTACGAGCAGTACTTC.

This rearrangement joins TRBV7-9 to TRBJ2-3, with D uncertain. The CDR3 has 18 amino acids. Trimming took 1 base from V and 6 from J, leaving 23 bases between them. Germline CDR1 SEHNR, CDR2 FQNEAQ (reference sequence). CDR3 coding DNA: TGTGCCAGCAGCTTAGGACGCCTGGCGTTGAGGTATGGTGATACGCAGTATTTT. Translation gives CASSLGRLALRYGDTQYF.

This rearrangement joins TRBV14 to TRBJ1-3, with a possible D match to TRBD1 (5 bases). Germline CDR1 reads SGHDN; CDR2 reads FVKESK. The CDR3 totals 14 residues. V lost 1 base to trimming and J lost 4 bases, with 8 bases between them. The CDR3 spells CASSQGGSGNTIYF. CDR3 nucleotides: TGTGCCAGCAGCCAAGGGGGGAGCGGAAACACCATATATTTT.

The chain is built from TRBV28 and TRBJ2-7; a possible D gene is TRBD2 (6 bases). Germline CDR1 and CDR2: MDHEN and SYDVKM. CDR3 length: 13 residues. Trimming took off 3 bases at V and 2 bases at J, with 8 bases between the two ends. CDR3 sequence: CASSFGGTYEQYF. The DNA of the CDR3 is TGTGCCAGCAGTTTCGGGGGAACCTACGAGCAGTACTTC.

This sequence joins TRBV11-3 and TRBJ2-1; D unresolved. Germline-derived CDR1 and CDR2 are SGHNT and YENEEA. The CDR3 consists of 13 residues. The V end lost 1 base, the J end lost 6 bases, and 7 bases lay between the germline ends. This chain's CDR3 is CASSLGPSNEQFF. In DNA, the CDR3 is TGTGCCAGCAGCTTAGGACCGTCCAATGAGCAGTTCTTC.

The V gene is TRBV28, the J gene TRBJ2-7; unclear D gene. The germline gives CDR1 MDHEN, CDR2 SYDVKM. Trimming took off 6 bases at V and 6 bases at J, with 18 bases between the two ends. The CDR3 sequence is 14 residues long. DNA for the CDR3: TGTGCCAGCAGCCCAAGAAGCCAATTCGCCGAGCAGTACTTC. It translates to CASSPRSQFAEQYF. The entire variable domain, with the rest obtained from reference TRBV28 and TRBJ2-7, is as follows: DVKVTQSSRYLVKRTGEKVFLECVQDMDHENMFWYRQDPGLGLRLIYFSYDVKMKEKGDIPEGYSVSREKKERFSLILESASTNQTSMYLCASSPRSQFAEQYFGPGTRLTVT.

J is TRBJ1-2 and V is TRBV9; the match to TRBD1 covers 8 bases. CDR1 and CDR2 from the germline V gene are SGDLS and YYNGEE. The CDR3 length is 16 residues. The junction had 12 bases not matched to a gene; V was cut back by 2 bases and J by 6 bases. CDR3 DNA sequence: TGTGCCAGCAGCGTGCTGGGACAGGTAGGGGGTAATGGCTACACCTTC. Translation: CASSVLGQVGGNGYTF. Full variable domain (remainder filled in from reference TRBV9 and TRBJ1-2): DSGVTQTPKHLITATGQRVTLRCSPRSGDLSVYWYQQSLDQGLQFLIQYYNGEERAKGNILERFSAQQFPDLHSELNLSSLELGDSALYFCASSVLGQVGGNGYTFGSGTRLTVV.

The rearrangement links TRBV7-9 to TRBJ1-2, with unresolved D. Germline values: CDR1 SEHNR, CDR2 FQNEAQ (reference sequence). The CDR3 has 12 residues. V was pared by 2 bases and J by 6 bases, with 7 bases between. The CDR3 DNA follows: TGTGCCAGCAGCTTAAAAAGGGATGGCTACACCTTC. Translating it yields CASSLKRDGYTF.

The chain is built from TRBV4-3 and TRBJ2-5, with D unresolved. The CDR3 loop spans 12 amino acids. V was pared by 0 bases and J by 6 bases, with 5 bases between. Per the germline V gene, CDR1 is LGHNA and CDR2 is YSLEER. The CDR3 protein is CASSQDRKTQYF. Here the CDR3 DNA reads TGCGCCAGCAGCCAAGATAGAAAGACCCAGTACTTC.

DNA for the CDR3: TGTGCCAGCAGCTTGACTGAGAACACTGAAGCTTTCTTT. Its protein is CASSLTENTEAFF. This chain uses TRBV11-3 with TRBJ1-1; no firm D call. V was clipped by 3 bases and J by 1 base, with 6 bases between them. The length of the CDR3 is 13 residues. Germline V gene sequence: CDR1 SGHNT, CDR2 YENEEA.

J is TRBJ2-1 and V is TRBV6-5; no definite D call. The V gene lost 5 bases and the J gene lost 8 bases, with 16 bases spanning the gap. The V gene's germline CDR1 is MNHEY and CDR2 SVGAGI. This CDR3 region has 14 residues. The CDR3 region is CASSPAYTYDEQFF. Written as DNA, the CDR3 is TGTGCCAGCAGTCCGGCTTACACGTATGATGAGCAGTTCTTC.

This chain links TRBV6-1 with TRBJ1-2, with no clear D. This CDR3 comprises 16 residues. V was clipped by 3 bases and J by 0 bases, with 14 bases between them. The germline V gene has CDR1 MNHNS and CDR2 SASEGT. The CDR3 here is CASSEGGYGANYGYTF. Here the CDR3 DNA reads TGTGCCAGCAGTGAGGGAGGGTATGGAGCTAACTATGGCTACACCTTC.

In this sample, this clone turned up many times. This rearrangement joins TRBV11-2 to TRBJ1-1; D is unresolved. The CDR3 has 13 residues. Looked up from germline, CDR1 is SGHAT and CDR2 is FQNNGV. V was pared by 8 bases and J by 5 bases, with 15 bases between. The CDR3 protein is CASRILTTTEAFF. DNA of the CDR3: TGTGCCAGCCGTATTTTAACAACGACTGAAGCTTTCTTT.

J is TRBJ1-5 and V is TRBV7-8; D is perhaps TRBD1 (6 bases). Trimming took off 0 bases at V and 2 bases at J, with 8 bases between the two ends. In germline, CDR1 is SGHVS, CDR2 FQNEAQ. The CDR3 runs to 15 residues. CDR3: CASSLAGGGNQPQHF. CDR3 in DNA: TGTGCCAGCAGCTTAGCAGGGGGTGGCAATCAGCCCCAGCATTTT.

This clone was counted once. The gene calls are TRBV4-1 and TRBJ2-6; D might be TRBD1 (5 bases). Germline values: CDR1 MGHRA, CDR2 YSYEKL. The germline V and J ends were trimmed by 1 base and 2 bases, with 15 bases remaining between them. The CDR3 has 18 amino acids. CDR3 in amino acids: CASSQGLLRAPGANVLTF. The CDR3 bases are TGCGCCAGCAGCCAAGGCTTACTCAGGGCCCCTGGGGCCAACGTCCTGACTTTC.

The rearrangement links TRBV29-1 to TRBJ2-1, with D possibly called TRBD1 or TRBD2 (5 bases each). The CDR3 spans 13 residues. Trimming took 4 bases from V and 9 from J, leaving 16 bases between them. Germline V gene data show CDR1 as SQVTM and CDR2 as ANQGSEA. In DNA, the CDR3 is TGCAGCGTTGGCAACGTCGAGGGGAGTGAGCAGTTCTTC. Protein sequence: CSVGNVEGSEQFF.

This chain uses TRBV2 with TRBJ1-5; TRBD1 might be the D (6 bases). The CDR3 has 13 amino acids. Germline V gene sequence: CDR1 SNHLY, CDR2 FYNNEI. V lost 6 bases and J 1 base, leaving 7 bases between the germline ends. CDR3 coding DNA: TGTGCCAGCAGGCAGGGGAGCAATCAGCCCCAGCATTTT. This codes for CASRQGSNQPQHF.

The chain uses TRBV5-1 and TRBJ2-6; tentative D call: TRBD1 (6 bases). CDR3 length: 18 amino acids. Trimming stripped 4 bases from V and 0 bases from J, with 17 bases between. The germline V gene has CDR1 SGHRS and CDR2 YFSETQ. CDR3 sequence reads: CASSHWPGEGSGANVLTF. CDR3 bases: TGCGCCAGCAGCCACTGGCCAGGGGAAGGCTCTGGGGCCAACGTCCTGACTTTC.

The genes are TRBV13 and TRBJ2-7; 7 bases are shared with TRBD1. The V and J ends lost 5 bases and 2 bases, in that order; junction bases with no gene match: 6. In germline, CDR1 is PRHDT, CDR2 FYEKMQ (reference sequence). The CDR3 contains 14 residues. This chain's CDR3 is CASSLRQGAYEQYF. The CDR3 bases are TGTGCCAGCAGCCTTCGACAGGGTGCCTACGAGCAGTACTTC.

Regarding this clone: The sample has other DNA sequences that encode this CDR3 too. This chain connects TRBV6-5 to TRBJ2-7, with D perhaps TRBD2 (5 bases). The germline V gene encodes CDR1 MNHEY and CDR2 SVGAGI. Trimming took off 0 bases at V and 0 bases at J, with 12 bases between the two ends. This CDR3 contains 16 residues. DNA for the CDR3: TGTGCCAGCAGTTACTCGGCGGGTGAGAGCTCCTACGAGCAGTACTTC. It is translated as CASSYSAGESSYEQYF.

Ten or more counts support this clone. This chain connects TRBV27 to TRBJ2-3; D might be TRBD1 (7 bases). This CDR3 has 14 residues. The V gene lost 5 bases and the J gene lost 3 bases, with 12 bases spanning the gap. From germline, CDR1 is MNHEY and CDR2 SMNVEV (reference sequence). The CDR3 here is CASSGGTVTDTQYF. The CDR3 region has the DNA TGTGCCAGCAGTGGCGGGACAGTGACAGATACGCAGTATTTT.

J is TRBJ2-1 and V is TRBV7-9; TRBD2 aligns across 8 bases. CDR3 size: 13 residues. CDR1 is SEHNR, CDR2 FQNEAQ, per germline (reference sequence). J gave up 9 bases and V 3 bases, and 4 bases lay outside the gene matches. This CDR3 reads CASSLGSGGEQFF. CDR3 sequence (DNA): TGTGCCAGCAGCTTGGGGAGCGGGGGTGAGCAGTTCTTC.

On this clone itself: The sample has other DNA sequences that encode this CDR3 too. The chain carries TRBV7-9 and TRBJ2-7; D remains ambiguous. CDR3 length: 13 residues. V was pared by 1 base and J by 2 bases, with 6 bases between. Looked up from germline, CDR1 is SEHNR and CDR2 is FQNEAQ (reference sequence). In DNA form, the CDR3 reads TGTGCCAGCAGCTTAGACTTGACCTACGAGCAGTACTTC. Residues: CASSLDLTYEQYF. Full variable domain (missing parts from reference TRBV7-9 and TRBJ2-7): DTGVSQNPRHKITKRGQNVTFRCDPISEHNRLYWYRQTLGQGPEFLTYFQNEAQLEKSRLLSDRFSAERPKGSFSTLEIQRTEQGDSAMYLCASSLDLTYEQYFGPGTRLTVT.

The chain uses TRBV7-9 and TRBJ2-7; 9 positions agree with TRBD2. CDR3 length equals 15 residues. V dropped 1 base and J dropped 3; count of bases not matched to a gene: 4. In germline, CDR1 is SEHNR, CDR2 FQNEAQ (reference sequence). The CDR3 DNA sequence: TGTGCCAGCAGCTTAGAGGCGGGAGGGCTCTACGAGCAGTACTTC. Protein: CASSLEAGGLYEQYF.

The V gene is TRBV12-5, the J gene TRBJ2-7; D may correspond to TRBD1 or TRBD2 (5 bases each). The CDR3 loop spans 11 amino acids. V was trimmed by 4 bases and J by 4 bases, leaving 5 bases between them. CDR1 is LGHNT, CDR2 FRNRAP, per germline. The CDR3 coding sequence is TGTGCTAGTGGTTGGGGGTACGAGCAGTACTTC. Encoded protein: CASGWGYEQYF. The whole variable domain, remainder taken from reference TRBV12-5 and TRBJ2-7, is DARVTQTPRHKVTEMGQEVTMRCQPILGHNTVFWYRQTMMQGLELLAYFRNRAPLDDSGMPKDRFSAEMPDATLATLKIQPSEPRDSAVYFCASGWGYEQYFGPGTRLTVT.

This clone came up once. The chain employs TRBV6-5 and TRBJ2-1; no definite D call. The V end lost 2 bases, the J end lost 8 bases, and 10 bases lay between the germline ends. Germline values: CDR1 MNHEY, CDR2 SVGAGI. The CDR3 sequence is 13 residues long. Here the CDR3 reads CASSYGHGYEQFF. The CDR3 nucleotides are TGTGCCAGCAGTTACGGGCACGGGTATGAGCAGTTCTTC.

A note on this clone: Other DNA sequences in the sample encode the same CDR3. V and J are TRBV5-4 and TRBJ2-1, with 7 bases identical to TRBD2. The germline V gene has CDR1 SGHNT and CDR2 YYREEE (reference sequence). This CDR3 region has 12 residues. Trimming at V came to 0 bases and at J to 10 bases, leaving 1 base not matched to a gene. CDR3 coding DNA: TGTGCCAGCAGCTTGGACGGGGGGGAGCAGTTCTTC. It encodes CASSLDGGEQFF.